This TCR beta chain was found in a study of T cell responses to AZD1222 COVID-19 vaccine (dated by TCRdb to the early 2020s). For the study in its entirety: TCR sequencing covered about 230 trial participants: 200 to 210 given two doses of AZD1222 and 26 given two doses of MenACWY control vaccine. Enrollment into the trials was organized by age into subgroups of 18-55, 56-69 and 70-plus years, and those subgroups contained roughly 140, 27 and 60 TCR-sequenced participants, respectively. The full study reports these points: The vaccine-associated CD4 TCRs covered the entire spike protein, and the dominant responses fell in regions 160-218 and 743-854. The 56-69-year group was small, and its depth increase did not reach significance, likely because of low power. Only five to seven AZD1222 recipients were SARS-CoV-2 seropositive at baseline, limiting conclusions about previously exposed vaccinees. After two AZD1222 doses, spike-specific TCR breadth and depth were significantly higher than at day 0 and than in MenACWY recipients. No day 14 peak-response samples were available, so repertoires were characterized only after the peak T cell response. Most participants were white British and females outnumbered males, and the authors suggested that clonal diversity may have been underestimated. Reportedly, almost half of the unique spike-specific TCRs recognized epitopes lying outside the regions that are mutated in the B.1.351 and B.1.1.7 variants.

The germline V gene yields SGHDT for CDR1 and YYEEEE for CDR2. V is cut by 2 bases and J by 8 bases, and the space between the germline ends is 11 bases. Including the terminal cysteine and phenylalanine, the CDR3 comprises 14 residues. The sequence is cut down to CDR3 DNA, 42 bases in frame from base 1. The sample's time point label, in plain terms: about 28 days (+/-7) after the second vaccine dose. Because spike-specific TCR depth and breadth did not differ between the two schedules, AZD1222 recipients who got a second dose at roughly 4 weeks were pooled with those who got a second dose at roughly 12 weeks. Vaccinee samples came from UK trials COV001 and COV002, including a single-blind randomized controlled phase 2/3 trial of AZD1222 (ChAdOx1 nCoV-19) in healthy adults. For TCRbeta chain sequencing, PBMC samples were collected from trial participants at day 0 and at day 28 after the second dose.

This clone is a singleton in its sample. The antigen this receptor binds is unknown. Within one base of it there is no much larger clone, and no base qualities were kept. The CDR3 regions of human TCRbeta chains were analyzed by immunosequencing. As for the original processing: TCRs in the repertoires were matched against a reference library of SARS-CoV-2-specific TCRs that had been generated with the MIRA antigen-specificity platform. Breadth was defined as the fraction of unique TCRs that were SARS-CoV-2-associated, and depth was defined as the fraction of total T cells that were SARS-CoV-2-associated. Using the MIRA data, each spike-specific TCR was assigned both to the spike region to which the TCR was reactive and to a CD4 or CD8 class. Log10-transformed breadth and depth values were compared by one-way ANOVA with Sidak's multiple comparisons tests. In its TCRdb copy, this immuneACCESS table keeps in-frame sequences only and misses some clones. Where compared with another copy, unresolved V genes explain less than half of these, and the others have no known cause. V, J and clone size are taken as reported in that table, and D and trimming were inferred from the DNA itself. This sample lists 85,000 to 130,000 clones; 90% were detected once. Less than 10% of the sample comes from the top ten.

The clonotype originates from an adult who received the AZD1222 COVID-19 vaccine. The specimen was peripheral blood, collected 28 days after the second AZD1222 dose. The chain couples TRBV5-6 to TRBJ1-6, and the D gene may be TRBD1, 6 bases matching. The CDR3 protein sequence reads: CASSFGRGHSPLHF. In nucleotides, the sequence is TGTGCCAGCAGCTTCGGCAGGGGCCATTCACCCCTCCACTTT. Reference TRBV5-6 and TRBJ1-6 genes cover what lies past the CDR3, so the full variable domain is DAGVTQSPTHLIKTRGQQVTLRCSPKSGHDTVSWYQQALGQGPQFIFQYYEEEERQRGNFPDRFSGHQFPNYSSELNVNALLLGDSALYLCASSFGRGHSPLHFGNGTRLTVT.